This T cell receptor beta chain appears in the sequencing data of a study of Ad26.COV2.S vaccination and SARS-CoV-2 variants. Study background: Ad26.COV2.S, an intramuscular injection, was given once or twice 56 days apart. General study results and limits: Considerable breadth of spike-specific CD8+ and CD4+ T cell responses has reportedly been documented following vaccination.

As concerns this clone: Its antigen is unidentified.

Treatment meaning: 19 received Ad26.COV2.S at low or high dose, single or two shots; 5 received placebo; per-sample allocation not given. Each sample was drawn 63 days after the first injection (of vaccine or placebo). It was an adult aged 18-55 years in Boston who was the donor. Produced via immunoSEQ multiplex PCR; TCRdb's table is partial and in-frame only. The top ten hold less than 4.5% of the sample, which has 350,000 to 500,000 clones, approximately 87% seen once. This receptor was taken from a person aged 18 to 65 who received the Ad26.COV2.S COVID-19 vaccine or a placebo. The specimen was peripheral blood, collected in a trial of Ad26.COV2.S vaccine versus placebo.

In DNA form, the CDR3 reads TGTGCCACCAGCGGGGGGAACTATGGCTACACCTTC. As protein: CATSGGNYGYTF. The chain uses TRBV15 and TRBJ1-2; D is perhaps TRBD1 (5 bases). The germline V gene encodes CDR1 LNHNV and CDR2 YYDKDF (reference sequence). Between the trimmed V and J ends, which lost 5 bases and 2 bases, there was a span of 6 bases. The CDR3 runs 12 residues.